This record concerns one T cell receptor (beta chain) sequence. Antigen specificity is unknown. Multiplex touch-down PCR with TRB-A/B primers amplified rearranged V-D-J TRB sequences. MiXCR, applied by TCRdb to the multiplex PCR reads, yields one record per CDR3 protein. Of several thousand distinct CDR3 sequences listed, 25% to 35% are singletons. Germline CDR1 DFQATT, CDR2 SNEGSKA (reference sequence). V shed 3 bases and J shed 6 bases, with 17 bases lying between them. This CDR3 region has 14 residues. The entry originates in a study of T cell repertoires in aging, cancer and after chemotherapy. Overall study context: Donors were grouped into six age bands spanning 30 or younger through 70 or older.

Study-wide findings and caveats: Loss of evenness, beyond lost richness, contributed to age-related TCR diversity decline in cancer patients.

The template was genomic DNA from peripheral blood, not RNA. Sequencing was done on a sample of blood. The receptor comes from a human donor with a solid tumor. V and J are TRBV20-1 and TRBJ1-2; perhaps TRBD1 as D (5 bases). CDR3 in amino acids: CSARGQGSRNGYTF. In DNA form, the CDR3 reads TGCAGTGCTAGGGGGCAGGGATCTAGGAATGGCTACACCTTC.